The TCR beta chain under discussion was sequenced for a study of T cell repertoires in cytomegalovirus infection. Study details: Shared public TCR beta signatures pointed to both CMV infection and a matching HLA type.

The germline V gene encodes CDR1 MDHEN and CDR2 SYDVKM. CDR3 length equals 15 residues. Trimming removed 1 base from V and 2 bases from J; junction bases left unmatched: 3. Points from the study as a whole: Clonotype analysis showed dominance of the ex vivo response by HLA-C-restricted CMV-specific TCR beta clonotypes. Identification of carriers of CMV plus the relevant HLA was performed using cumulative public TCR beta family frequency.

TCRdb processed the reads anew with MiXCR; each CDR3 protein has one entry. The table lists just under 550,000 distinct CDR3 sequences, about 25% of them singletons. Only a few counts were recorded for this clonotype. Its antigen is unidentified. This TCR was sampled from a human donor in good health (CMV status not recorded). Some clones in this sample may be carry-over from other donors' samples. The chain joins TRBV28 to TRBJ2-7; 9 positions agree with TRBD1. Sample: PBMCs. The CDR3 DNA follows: TGTGCCAGCAGTTTATTCGGGACAGGGCCCTACGAGCAGTACTTC. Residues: CASSLFGTGPYEQYF. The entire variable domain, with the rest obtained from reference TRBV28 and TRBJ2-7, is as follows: DVKVTQSSRYLVKRTGEKVFLECVQDMDHENMFWYRQDPGLGLRLIYFSYDVKMKEKGDIPEGYSVSREKKERFSLILESASTNQTSMYLCASSLFGTGPYEQYFGPGTRLTVT.